This TCR beta chain was sequenced in a study of radiation and T cells in renal cell carcinoma. Study in general: Nephrectomy followed 15 Gy stereotactic body radiation by 4 weeks.

Assay used: immunoSEQ multiplex PCR; TCRdb lists only in-frame clones, some missing. The top ten clones hold around 3% of a sample with roughly 120,000 clones, approximately 80% of them seen once. The sample's time point: baseline pretreatment blood. Treatment indicated: 15 Gy SBRT to primary tumor, nephrectomy 4 weeks later. Radiation-treated patients gave blood at baseline, week 2 and week 4. Study-wide findings and caveats: Without pretreatment biopsies, baseline tumor clonotype presence was undetermined. Top tumor clonotypes rose in blood 2 weeks post-radiation, then contracted.

This clone was seen just once. Its antigen is unknown. Trimming removed 0 bases at V and 4 bases at J, with 11 bases between. CDR1 is SGHNT and CDR2 is YYREEE in the germline V gene (reference sequence). The CDR3 has 14 residues. V is TRBV5-4 and J is TRBJ2-7, with a weak D call TRBD2 (5 bases). The sequence derives from an older woman with renal cell carcinoma. Sequenced here: blood, sampled from a patient whose treatment included radiotherapy and nephrectomy. The CDR3 DNA sequence: TGTGCCAGCAGCTTGGGACTACTGGAGTACGAGCAGTACTTC. Amino acid sequence: CASSLGLLEYEQYF. Combining the CDR3 with reference TRBV5-4 and TRBJ2-7 gives the whole variable domain ETGVTQSPTHLIKTRGQQVTLRCSSQSGHNTVSWYQQALGQGPQFIFQYYREEENGRGNFPPRFSGLQFPNYSSELNVNALELDDSALYLCASSLGLLEYEQYFGPGTRLTVT.